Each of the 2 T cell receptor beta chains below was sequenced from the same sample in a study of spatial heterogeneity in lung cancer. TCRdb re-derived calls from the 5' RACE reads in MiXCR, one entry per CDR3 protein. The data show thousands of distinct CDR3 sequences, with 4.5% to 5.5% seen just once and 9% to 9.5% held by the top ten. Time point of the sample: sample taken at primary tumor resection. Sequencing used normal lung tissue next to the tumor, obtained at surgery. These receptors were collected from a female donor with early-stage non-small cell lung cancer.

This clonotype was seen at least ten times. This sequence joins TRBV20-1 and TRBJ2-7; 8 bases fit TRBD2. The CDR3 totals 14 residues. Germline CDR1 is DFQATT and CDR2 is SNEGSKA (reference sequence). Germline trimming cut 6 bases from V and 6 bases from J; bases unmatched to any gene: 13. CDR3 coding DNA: TGCAGTGCGTCAGAAGCGGGAGTCACGCCCGAGCAGTACTTC. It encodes CSASEAGVTPEQYF.

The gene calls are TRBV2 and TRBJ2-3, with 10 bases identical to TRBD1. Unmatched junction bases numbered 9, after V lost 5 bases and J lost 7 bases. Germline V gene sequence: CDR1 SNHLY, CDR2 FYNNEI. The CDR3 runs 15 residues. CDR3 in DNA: TGTGCCAGCAGTTCCTGGGACAGGGGCGTAAATACGCAGTATTTT. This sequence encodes CASSSWDRGVNTQYF.